This T cell receptor beta chain stems from a study of T cell responses to AZD1222 COVID-19 vaccine. TCRdb's copy holds only in-frame clones and misses some; the assay was immunoSEQ multiplex PCR. This table holds roughly 60,000 clones, around 90% found once. The germline V gene encodes CDR1 SGHAT and CDR2 FQNNGV. The CDR3 covers 14 residues. V lost 1 base, J lost 0 bases, and 5 bases lay in between. This clonotype originated in an adult in good health. The material was peripheral blood, obtained on day 0 of AZD1222 vaccination. This chain uses TRBV11-2 with TRBJ2-3, with D uncertain. CDR3 coding DNA: TGTGCCAGCAGCTTAGGACCTAGCACAGATACGCAGTATTTT. As protein: CASSLGPSTDTQYF.